The rows below give T cell receptor beta chains drawn from one sample of a study of blood T cell repertoires in COVID-19. Measured with immunoSEQ multiplex PCR; TCRdb has only the in-frame clones, and not every one. This repertoire shows more than 120,000 clones, more than 75% found once; its top ten account for under 5.5%. Specimen: peripheral blood. The receptors derive from a human donor in a cohort sampled during active COVID-19. CDR3s include the opening cysteine and the closing phenylalanine or tryptophan. D genes are given only for firm matches. Expanded clones get a size class; other rows say once, few or many, or leave the size out.

D gene: .; V gene: TRBV2; J gene: TRBJ1-4; clone size: once; CDR3 DNA: TGTGCCAGCTCCGCAGGGCCAAGGGGTGAAAAACTGTTTTTT; CDR3 protein: CASSAGPRGEKLFF
D gene: .; V gene: TRBV12-1; J gene: TRBJ2-5; clone size: few; CDR3 DNA: TGTGCCAGCTCTTCAGCAGGGTACCAAGAGACCCAGTACTTC; CDR3 protein: CASSSAGYQETQYF
D gene: .; V gene: TRBV28; J gene: TRBJ2-4; clone size: .; CDR3 DNA: TGTGCCAGCATGGCCCAAAACATTCAGTACTTC; CDR3 protein: CASMAQNIQYF
D gene: TRBD1; V gene: TRBV5-1; J gene: TRBJ2-7; clone size: .; CDR3 DNA: TGCGCCAGCAACCGACAGGGGGGCTCCTACGAGCAGTACTTC; CDR3 protein: CASNRQGGSYEQYF
D gene: TRBD1; V gene: TRBV7-9; J gene: TRBJ1-2; clone size: .; CDR3 DNA: TGTGCCAGCAGTCGTACAGGGGGGAACTATGGCTACACCTTC; CDR3 protein: CASSRTGGNYGYTF
D gene: .; V gene: TRBV28; J gene: TRBJ1-5; clone size: .; CDR3 DNA: TGTGCCAGCAGGGTACAGGGTTCCAGTCAGCCCCAGCATTTT; CDR3 protein: CASRVQGSSQPQHF
D gene: TRBD2; V gene: TRBV11-2; J gene: TRBJ2-1; clone size: few; CDR3 DNA: TGTGCCAGCAGCCCACATACTAGCGGGGACAATGAGCAGTTCTTC; CDR3 protein: CASSPHTSGDNEQFF
D gene: TRBD2; V gene: TRBV19; J gene: TRBJ2-1; clone size: .; CDR3 DNA: TGTGCCAGTAGTATGAGGCGGGAGGGCCGGGATGAGCAGTTCTTC; CDR3 protein: CASSMRREGRDEQFF
D gene: .; V gene: TRBV28; J gene: TRBJ2-7; clone size: .; CDR3 DNA: TGTGCCAGCAGCCCTACCTCCGATGGGGGGTACGAGCAGTACTTC; CDR3 protein: CASSPTSDGGYEQYF
D gene: TRBD2; V gene: TRBV2; J gene: TRBJ2-7; clone size: .; CDR3 DNA: TGTGCCAGCAGCCGAACTAGCGGGGGCTACGAGCAGTACTTC; CDR3 protein: CASSRTSGGYEQYF
D gene: .; V gene: TRBV5-1; J gene: TRBJ2-1; clone size: few; CDR3 DNA: TGCGCCAGCAGCTTGGATCCTGGGAGTGAGTTCTTC; CDR3 protein: CASSLDPGSEFF
D gene: .; V gene: TRBV2; J gene: TRBJ2-6; clone size: .; CDR3 DNA: TGTGCCAGCAGTGAGAGCCAGGGTATCCCTGGGGCCAACGTCCTGACTTTC; CDR3 protein: CASSESQGIPGANVLTF
D gene: .; V gene: TRBV11-2; J gene: TRBJ2-3; clone size: .; CDR3 DNA: TGTGCCAGCAGCTTAATGGGGGCAACAGATACGCAGTATTTT; CDR3 protein: CASSLMGATDTQYF
D gene: .; V gene: TRBV6-5; J gene: TRBJ1-4; clone size: once; CDR3 DNA: TGTGCCAGCAGTTACCGACCACAGGAGAATGAAAAACTGTTTTTT; CDR3 protein: CASSYRPQENEKLFF
D gene: TRBD2; V gene: TRBV6-5; J gene: TRBJ2-1; clone size: .; CDR3 DNA: TGTGCCAGCAGCCATCGGGCTAGCGGCCTCAATGAGCAGTTCTTC; CDR3 protein: CASSHRASGLNEQFF
D gene: .; V gene: TRBV21-1; J gene: TRBJ2-7; clone size: .; CDR3 DNA: TGTGCCAGGAGAGGGACAGGGGATGGAGAGCAGTACTTC; CDR3 protein: CARRGTGDGEQYF
D gene: TRBD2; V gene: TRBV3-1/TRBV3-2; J gene: TRBJ2-2; clone size: .; CDR3 DNA: TGTGCCAGCAGCCCCGGACTAGCATCGACCGGGGAGCTGTTTTTT; CDR3 protein: CASSPGLASTGELFF
D gene: .; V gene: TRBV6-6; J gene: TRBJ2-7; clone size: .; CDR3 DNA: TGTGCCAGCACCGACCCAGGGGCAGGGGCCTACGAGCAGTACTTC; CDR3 protein: CASTDPGAGAYEQYF
D gene: .; V gene: TRBV15; J gene: TRBJ2-3; clone size: .; CDR3 DNA: TGTGCCACCAGCAGAGATGTCGCAGGGGATGGAGATACGCAGTATTTT; CDR3 protein: CATSRDVAGDGDTQYF
D gene: TRBD2; V gene: TRBV2; J gene: TRBJ2-5; clone size: .; CDR3 DNA: TGTGCCAGCAGTGTTCGGTTGTCGTCCAGCGGGGCACCCTCAGGGGAGACCCAGTACTTC; CDR3 protein: CASSVRLSSSGAPSGETQYF
D gene: .; V gene: TRBV3-1/TRBV3-2; J gene: TRBJ2-2; clone size: .; CDR3 DNA: TGTGCCAGCAGCCAAGAAGGAGACACCGGGGAGCTGTTTTTT; CDR3 protein: CASSQEGDTGELFF
D gene: TRBD2; V gene: TRBV5-4; J gene: TRBJ2-1; clone size: .; CDR3 DNA: TGTGCCAGCAGCTTCGTCATGTCGGGCGGGGGAAAAGAGCAGTTCTTC; CDR3 protein: CASSFVMSGGGKEQFF
D gene: TRBD1; V gene: TRBV25-1; J gene: TRBJ2-5; clone size: .; CDR3 DNA: TGTGCCAGCACAGGGGGCCTAGAGACCCAGTACTTC; CDR3 protein: CASTGGLETQYF
D gene: TRBD1; V gene: TRBV2; J gene: TRBJ2-5; clone size: .; CDR3 DNA: TGTGCCAGCAGTGGCGGGACAGGGGGCGGAGAGACCCAGTACTTC; CDR3 protein: CASSGGTGGGETQYF
D gene: TRBD1; V gene: TRBV29-1; J gene: TRBJ2-1; clone size: .; CDR3 DNA: TGCAGCGTTGAGGGGACAGGGTCATACAATGAGCAGTTCTTC; CDR3 protein: CSVEGTGSYNEQFF
D gene: TRBD1; V gene: TRBV19; J gene: TRBJ1-2; clone size: .; CDR3 DNA: TGTGCCAGTAGTATAGACCGGGACAGGGTTTTCTATGGCTACACCTTC; CDR3 protein: CASSIDRDRVFYGYTF
D gene: .; V gene: TRBV7-3; J gene: TRBJ2-6; clone size: .; CDR3 DNA: TGTGCCAGCAGCTATACAGGAAACTCTGGGGCCAACGTCCTGACTTTC; CDR3 protein: CASSYTGNSGANVLTF
D gene: .; V gene: TRBV7-2; J gene: TRBJ1-2; clone size: .; CDR3 DNA: TGTGCCAGCAGCTTAGGAGGGCCGACTAACTATGGCTACACCTTC; CDR3 protein: CASSLGGPTNYGYTF
D gene: TRBD1; V gene: TRBV6-5; J gene: TRBJ2-3; clone size: .; CDR3 DNA: TGTGCCACCAAGACAGGGGGCAATGAAGATACGCAGTATTTT; CDR3 protein: CATKTGGNEDTQYF
D gene: .; V gene: TRBV11-2; J gene: TRBJ2-2; clone size: .; CDR3 DNA: TGTGCCAGCAGCTTAAGTAGCGGTAACACCGGGGAGCTGTTTTTT; CDR3 protein: CASSLSSGNTGELFF
D gene: .; V gene: TRBV5-1; J gene: TRBJ2-7; clone size: once; CDR3 DNA: TGCGCCAGCAGCCCCCCCGGCAGGACCTACGAGCAGTACTTC; CDR3 protein: CASSPPGRTYEQYF
D gene: .; V gene: TRBV2; J gene: TRBJ2-1; clone size: .; CDR3 DNA: TGTGCCAGCAGTGATGCGACTAGCTACAATGAGCAGTTCTTC; CDR3 protein: CASSDATSYNEQFF
D gene: .; V gene: TRBV11-2; J gene: TRBJ2-5; clone size: .; CDR3 DNA: TGTGCCAGCAGCTTAGCAATCGCGCCAGGGCAAGAGACCCAGTACTTC; CDR3 protein: CASSLAIAPGQETQYF
D gene: .; V gene: TRBV5-1; J gene: TRBJ2-2; clone size: .; CDR3 DNA: TGCGCCAGCAGCGAGCCCCACACCGGGGAGCTGTTTTTT; CDR3 protein: CASSEPHTGELFF
D gene: TRBD1; V gene: TRBV30; J gene: TRBJ1-5; clone size: .; CDR3 DNA: TGTGCCTCAGGGACAGGGGGTTTGGAGCCCCAGCATTTT; CDR3 protein: CASGTGGLEPQHF
D gene: .; V gene: TRBV28; J gene: TRBJ1-3; clone size: .; CDR3 DNA: TGTGCCAGCAGTTTATGGACAGGCTCTGGAAACACCATATATTTT; CDR3 protein: CASSLWTGSGNTIYF
D gene: TRBD2; V gene: TRBV2; J gene: TRBJ2-7; clone size: .; CDR3 DNA: TGTGCCAGCAGTGAACGGACTAGCGGGACCTACGAGCAGTACTTC; CDR3 protein: CASSERTSGTYEQYF
D gene: .; V gene: TRBV6-1; J gene: TRBJ2-3; clone size: many; CDR3 DNA: TGTGCCAGCAGTGAAATCCTGAACTCGGGTACGCAGTATTTT; CDR3 protein: CASSEILNSGTQYF
D gene: .; V gene: TRBV19; J gene: TRBJ2-3; clone size: .; CDR3 DNA: TGTGCCAGTAGTATCGCGGGATCGACAGATACGCAGTATTTT; CDR3 protein: CASSIAGSTDTQYF
D gene: TRBD2; V gene: TRBV7-9; J gene: TRBJ2-3; clone size: .; CDR3 DNA: TGTGCCAGCAGCTTAGTACTAGCGGGAAGCACAGATACGCAGTATTTT; CDR3 protein: CASSLVLAGSTDTQYF
D gene: .; V gene: TRBV2; J gene: TRBJ1-3; clone size: .; CDR3 DNA: TGTGCCAGATCGAGGGACATTAGTGGAAACACCATATATTTT; CDR3 protein: CARSRDISGNTIYF
D gene: .; V gene: TRBV5-1; J gene: TRBJ1-1; clone size: .; CDR3 DNA: TGCGCCAGCAGCTATGGCGGGGAAAGGGACACTGAAGCTTTCTTT; CDR3 protein: CASSYGGERDTEAFF
D gene: TRBD1; V gene: TRBV7-9; J gene: TRBJ2-2; clone size: .; CDR3 DNA: TGTGCCAGCAGCTTAGCCAGAGGACAGGGGGCGAACACCGGGGAGCTGTTTTTT; CDR3 protein: CASSLARGQGANTGELFF
D gene: .; V gene: TRBV24-1; J gene: TRBJ2-2; clone size: .; CDR3 DNA: TGTGCCACCAGTGATTACCGGGGCACCGGGGAGCTGTTTTTT; CDR3 protein: CATSDYRGTGELFF
D gene: .; V gene: TRBV2; J gene: TRBJ1-6; clone size: .; CDR3 DNA: TGTGCCAGCAGTGAATGGCAGAATAATTCACCCCTCCACTTT; CDR3 protein: CASSEWQNNSPLHF
D gene: .; V gene: TRBV5-1; J gene: TRBJ2-3; clone size: .; CDR3 DNA: TGCGCCAGCAGCTCGCCTTTCCCTTCGACCCTCAGGAACACAGATACGCAGTATTTT; CDR3 protein: CASSSPFPSTLRNTDTQYF
D gene: TRBD2; V gene: TRBV7-9; J gene: TRBJ2-3; clone size: .; CDR3 DNA: TGTGCCAGCAGCCGCCTGGGACTAGCAAGCACAGATACGCAGTATTTT; CDR3 protein: CASSRLGLASTDTQYF
D gene: .; V gene: TRBV5-1; J gene: TRBJ2-1; clone size: .; CDR3 DNA: TGCGCCAGCAGCTTGGAACGGTCCTACAATGAGCAGTTCTTC; CDR3 protein: CASSLERSYNEQFF
D gene: .; V gene: TRBV5-1; J gene: TRBJ2-7; clone size: .; CDR3 DNA: TGCGCCAGCAGTGAGGGGGCCTACGAGCAGTACTTC; CDR3 protein: CASSEGAYEQYF
D gene: TRBD1; V gene: TRBV5-4; J gene: TRBJ1-6; clone size: .; CDR3 DNA: TGTGCCAGCAGTTCTCAGGGGGAAGAATCACCCCTCCACTTT; CDR3 protein: CASSSQGEESPLHF
D gene: TRBD2; V gene: TRBV4-1; J gene: TRBJ2-5; clone size: .; CDR3 DNA: TGCGCCAGCAGCCAGACTAGCGACGAGACCCAGTACTTC; CDR3 protein: CASSQTSDETQYF
D gene: TRBD1; V gene: TRBV20-1; J gene: TRBJ1-2; clone size: .; CDR3 DNA: TGCAGTGCTAGTTGGCTGACAGGGGACTATGGCTACACCTTC; CDR3 protein: CSASWLTGDYGYTF
D gene: TRBD2; V gene: TRBV5-4; J gene: TRBJ2-1; clone size: .; CDR3 DNA: TGTGCCAGCAGCTGGGGTACTAGCGATGAGCAGTTCTTC; CDR3 protein: CASSWGTSDEQFF
D gene: .; V gene: TRBV15; J gene: TRBJ1-1; clone size: .; CDR3 DNA: TGTGCCACCAGCCCCCGGCAGGGAACCTATCGGAACACTGAAGCTTTCTTT; CDR3 protein: CATSPRQGTYRNTEAFF
D gene: .; V gene: TRBV28; J gene: TRBJ2-7; clone size: .; CDR3 DNA: TGTGCCAGCAGTCGCCTACGAACTAGCTCCTACGAGCAGTACTTC; CDR3 protein: CASSRLRTSSYEQYF
D gene: .; V gene: TRBV13; J gene: TRBJ1-1; clone size: .; CDR3 DNA: TGTGCCAGCAGCTCCCAGAATTATAACACTGAAGCTTTCTTT; CDR3 protein: CASSSQNYNTEAFF
D gene: .; V gene: TRBV19; J gene: TRBJ1-5; clone size: .; CDR3 DNA: TGTGCCAGTAGTCTCCTGGGGGGTGGAAATCAGCCCCAGCATTTT; CDR3 protein: CASSLLGGGNQPQHF